The T cell receptor beta chain under discussion was sequenced for a study of T cell repertoires in cytomegalovirus infection. Turning to the study itself: Epitope selection comprised recently identified HLA-C-restricted CMV epitopes and well-studied HLA-B-restricted CMV epitopes. Signatures in public TCR beta sequences pointed to both CMV infection and matching HLA type.

TCRdb fed the reads into MiXCR, producing one record per CDR3 protein. The sample yields nearly 700,000 distinct CDR3 sequences, around a third seen once. From germline, CDR1 is MNHNY and CDR2 SVGAGI (reference sequence). This CDR3 spans 13 amino acids. The V segment lost 9 bases and the J segment 9 bases; nucleotides outside the gene matches: 10. A remark on this clonotype: No antigen is known for it.

Study outcomes and limitations: HLA-C-restricted CMV-specific TCR beta clonotypes were dominant in the ex vivo response. There were carriers of CMV plus the relevant HLA, and cumulative public TCR beta family frequency identified them.

The chain joins TRBV6-6 to TRBJ2-1; TRBD2 matches at 8 bases. This clonotype was sampled from a human donor in good health (CMV status not recorded). Some clones in this sample may be carry-over from other donors' samples. Sequenced here: cultured PBMCs, sampled from culture after CMV antigen stimulation. The CDR3 loop is CASTRREGPEQFF. The CDR3 region has the DNA TGTGCCAGTACCCGCCGGGAGGGGCCTGAGCAGTTCTTC.